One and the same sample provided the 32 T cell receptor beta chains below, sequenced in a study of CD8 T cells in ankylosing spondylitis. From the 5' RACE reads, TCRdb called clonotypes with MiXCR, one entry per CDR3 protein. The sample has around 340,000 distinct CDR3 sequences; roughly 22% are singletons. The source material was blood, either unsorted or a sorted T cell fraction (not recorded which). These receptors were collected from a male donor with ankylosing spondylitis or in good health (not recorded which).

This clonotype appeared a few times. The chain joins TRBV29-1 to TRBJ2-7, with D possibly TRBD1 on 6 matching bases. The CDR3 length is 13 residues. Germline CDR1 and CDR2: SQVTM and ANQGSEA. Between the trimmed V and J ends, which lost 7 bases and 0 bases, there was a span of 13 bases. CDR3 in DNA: TGCAGCGCCACAGGGCAAGTCTCCTACGAGCAGTACTTC. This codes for CSATGQVSYEQYF.

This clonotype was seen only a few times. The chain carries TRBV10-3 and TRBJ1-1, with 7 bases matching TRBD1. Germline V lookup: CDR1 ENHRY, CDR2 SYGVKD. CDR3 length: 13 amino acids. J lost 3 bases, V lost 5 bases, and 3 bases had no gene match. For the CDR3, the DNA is TGTGCCATCAGTCCGGACAGGCACACTGAAGCTTTCTTT. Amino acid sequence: CAISPDRHTEAFF.

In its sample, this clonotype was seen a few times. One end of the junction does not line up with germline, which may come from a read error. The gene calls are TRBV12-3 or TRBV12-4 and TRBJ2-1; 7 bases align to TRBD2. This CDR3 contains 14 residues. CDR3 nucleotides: TGTGCCAGCACTCCAAACCTGGGCGGGGGTTGCCCCTCTTGG. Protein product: CASTPNLGGGCPSW.

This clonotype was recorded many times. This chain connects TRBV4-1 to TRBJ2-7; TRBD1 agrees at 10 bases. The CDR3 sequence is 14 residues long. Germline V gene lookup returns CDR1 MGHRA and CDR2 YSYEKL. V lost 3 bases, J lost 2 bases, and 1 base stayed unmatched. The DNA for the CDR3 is TGCGCCAGCAGCCAGGGACAGGGGACCTACGAGCAGTACTTC. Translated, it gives CASSQGQGTYEQYF.

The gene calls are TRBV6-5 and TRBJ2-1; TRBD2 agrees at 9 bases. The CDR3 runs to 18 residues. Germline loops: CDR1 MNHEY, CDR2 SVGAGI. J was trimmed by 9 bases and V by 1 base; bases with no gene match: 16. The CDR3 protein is CASSYWVGAGGVEGEQFF. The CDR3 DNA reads TGTGCCAGCAGTTACTGGGTGGGGGCGGGAGGGGTTGAGGGTGAGCAGTTCTTC.

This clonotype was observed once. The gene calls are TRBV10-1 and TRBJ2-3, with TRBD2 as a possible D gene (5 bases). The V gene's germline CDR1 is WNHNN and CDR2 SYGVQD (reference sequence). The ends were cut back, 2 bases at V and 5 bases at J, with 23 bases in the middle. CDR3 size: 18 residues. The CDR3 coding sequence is TGCGCCAGCAGTGAGGATTGGAGCGAGGGAAGTTTTGGAGATACGCAGTATTTT. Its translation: CASSEDWSEGSFGDTQYF.

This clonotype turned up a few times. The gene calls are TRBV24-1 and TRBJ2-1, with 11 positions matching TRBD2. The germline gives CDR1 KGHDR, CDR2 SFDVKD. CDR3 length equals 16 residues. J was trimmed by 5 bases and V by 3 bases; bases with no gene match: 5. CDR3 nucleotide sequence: TGTGCCACCAGTGATCGACTAGCGGGGCGCCACAATGAGCAGTTCTTC. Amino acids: CATSDRLAGRHNEQFF.

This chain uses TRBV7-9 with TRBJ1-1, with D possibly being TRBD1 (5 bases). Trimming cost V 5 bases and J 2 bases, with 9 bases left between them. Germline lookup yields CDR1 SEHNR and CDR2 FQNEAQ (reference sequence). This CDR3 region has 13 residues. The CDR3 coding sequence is TGTGCCAGCAGCCCCGGGACCAACACTGAAGCTTTCTTT. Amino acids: CASSPGTNTEAFF. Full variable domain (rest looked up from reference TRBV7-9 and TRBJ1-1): DTGVSQNPRHKITKRGQNVTFRCDPISEHNRLYWYRQTLGQGPEFLTYFQNEAQLEKSRLLSDRFSAERPKGSFSTLEIQRTEQGDSAMYLCASSPGTNTEAFFGQGTRLTVV.

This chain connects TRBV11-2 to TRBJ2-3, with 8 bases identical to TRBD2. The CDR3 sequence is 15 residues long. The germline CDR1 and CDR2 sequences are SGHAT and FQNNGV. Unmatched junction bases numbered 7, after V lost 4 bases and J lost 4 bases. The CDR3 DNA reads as TGTGCCAGCAGCTGGGTCGGGGGGGCGGCAGATACGCAGTATTTT. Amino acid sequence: CASSWVGGAADTQYF.

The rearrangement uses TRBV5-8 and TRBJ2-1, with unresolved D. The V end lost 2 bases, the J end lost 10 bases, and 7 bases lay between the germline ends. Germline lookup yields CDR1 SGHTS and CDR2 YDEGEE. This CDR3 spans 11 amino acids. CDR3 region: CASSFPGEQFF. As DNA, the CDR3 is TGTGCCAGCAGCTTTCCTGGCGAGCAGTTCTTC.

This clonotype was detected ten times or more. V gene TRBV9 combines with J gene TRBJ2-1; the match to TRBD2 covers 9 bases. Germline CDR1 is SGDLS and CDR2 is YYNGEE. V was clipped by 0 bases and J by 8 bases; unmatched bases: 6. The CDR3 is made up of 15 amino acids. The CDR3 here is CASSVGGGASYEQFF. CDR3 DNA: TGTGCCAGCAGCGTAGGCGGGGGGGCCAGTTATGAGCAGTTCTTC.

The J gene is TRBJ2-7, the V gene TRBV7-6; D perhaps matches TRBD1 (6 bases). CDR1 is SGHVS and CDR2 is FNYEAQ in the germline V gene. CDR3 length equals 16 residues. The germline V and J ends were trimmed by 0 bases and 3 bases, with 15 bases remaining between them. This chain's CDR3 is CASSLAFRQDRYEQYF. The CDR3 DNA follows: TGTGCCAGCAGCTTAGCGTTTAGACAGGATCGCTACGAGCAGTACTTC.

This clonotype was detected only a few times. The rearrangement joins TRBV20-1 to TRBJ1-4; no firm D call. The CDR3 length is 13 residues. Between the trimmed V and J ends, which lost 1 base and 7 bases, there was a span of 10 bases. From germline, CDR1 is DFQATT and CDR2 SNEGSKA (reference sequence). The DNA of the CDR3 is TGCAGTGCTAGAGCCGGGCTGGGTGAAAAACTGTTTTTT. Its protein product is CSARAGLGEKLFF.

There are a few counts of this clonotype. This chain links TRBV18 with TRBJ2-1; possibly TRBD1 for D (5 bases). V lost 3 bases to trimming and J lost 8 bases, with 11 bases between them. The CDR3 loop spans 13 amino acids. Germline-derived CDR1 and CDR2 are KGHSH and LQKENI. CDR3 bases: TGTGCCAGCTCACCCCAGGGTAATGATGAGCAGTTCTTC. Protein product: CASSPQGNDEQFF.

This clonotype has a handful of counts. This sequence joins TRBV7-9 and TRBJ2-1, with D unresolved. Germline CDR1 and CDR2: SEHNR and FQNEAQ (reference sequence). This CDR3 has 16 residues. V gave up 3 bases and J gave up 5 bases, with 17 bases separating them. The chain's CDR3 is CASSFKGLVLDNEQFF. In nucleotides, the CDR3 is TGTGCCAGCAGCTTTAAAGGGTTGGTTTTGGACAATGAGCAGTTCTTC.

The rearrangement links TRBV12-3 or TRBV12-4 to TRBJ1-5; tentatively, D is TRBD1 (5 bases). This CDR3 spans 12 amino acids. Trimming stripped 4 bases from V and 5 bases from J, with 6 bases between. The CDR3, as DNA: TGTGCCAGCAGTTCGACAGATCAGCCCCAGCATTTT. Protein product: CASSSTDQPQHF.

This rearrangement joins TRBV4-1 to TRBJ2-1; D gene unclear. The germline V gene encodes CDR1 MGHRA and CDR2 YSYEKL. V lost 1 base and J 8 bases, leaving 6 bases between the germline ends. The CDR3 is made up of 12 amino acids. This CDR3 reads CASSQGSDEQFF. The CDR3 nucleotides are TGCGCCAGCAGCCAAGGGTCGGATGAGCAGTTCTTC.

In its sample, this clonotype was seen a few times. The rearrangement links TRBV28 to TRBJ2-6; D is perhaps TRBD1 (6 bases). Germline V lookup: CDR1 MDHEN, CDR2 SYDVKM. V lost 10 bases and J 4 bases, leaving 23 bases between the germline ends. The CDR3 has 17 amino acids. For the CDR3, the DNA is TGTGCCACCTACCCCCGGGACCCAGGGGCAGGGGCCAACGTCCTGACTTTC. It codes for CATYPRDPGAGANVLTF.

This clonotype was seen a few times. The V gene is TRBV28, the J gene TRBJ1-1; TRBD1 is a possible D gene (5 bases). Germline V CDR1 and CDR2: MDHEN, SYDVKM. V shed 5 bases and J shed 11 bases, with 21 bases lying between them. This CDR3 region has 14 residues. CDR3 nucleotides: TGTGCCAGCAGTCCCACAAGGACGGGACCGAGCGCTTTCTTT. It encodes CASSPTRTGPSAFF.

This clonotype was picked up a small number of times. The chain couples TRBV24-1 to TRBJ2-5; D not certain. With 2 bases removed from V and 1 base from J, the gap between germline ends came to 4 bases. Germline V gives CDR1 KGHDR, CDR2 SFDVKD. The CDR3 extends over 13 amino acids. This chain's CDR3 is CATSDWTQETQYF. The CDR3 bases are TGTGCCACCAGTGATTGGACCCAAGAGACCCAGTACTTC.

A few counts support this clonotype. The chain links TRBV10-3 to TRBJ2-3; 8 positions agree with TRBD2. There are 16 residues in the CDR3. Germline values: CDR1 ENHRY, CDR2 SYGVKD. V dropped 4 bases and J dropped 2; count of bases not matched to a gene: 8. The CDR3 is CAISGGAGGHTDTQYF. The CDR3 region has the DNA TGTGCCATCAGTGGGGGTGCGGGGGGACACACAGATACGCAGTATTTT.

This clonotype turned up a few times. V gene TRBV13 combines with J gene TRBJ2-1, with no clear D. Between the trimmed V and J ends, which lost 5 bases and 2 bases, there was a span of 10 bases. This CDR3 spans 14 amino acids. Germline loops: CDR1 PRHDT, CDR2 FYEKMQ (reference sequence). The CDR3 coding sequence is TGTGCCAGCAGCCCCCGCTTGACCTACAATGAGCAGTTCTTC. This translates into CASSPRLTYNEQFF.

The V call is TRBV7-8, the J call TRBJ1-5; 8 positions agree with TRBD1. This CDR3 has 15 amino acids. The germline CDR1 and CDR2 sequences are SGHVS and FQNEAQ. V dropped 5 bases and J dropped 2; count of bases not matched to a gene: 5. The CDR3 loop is CASSPPGQGNQPQHF. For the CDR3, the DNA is TGTGCCAGCAGCCCCCCGGGACAGGGCAATCAGCCCCAGCATTTT.

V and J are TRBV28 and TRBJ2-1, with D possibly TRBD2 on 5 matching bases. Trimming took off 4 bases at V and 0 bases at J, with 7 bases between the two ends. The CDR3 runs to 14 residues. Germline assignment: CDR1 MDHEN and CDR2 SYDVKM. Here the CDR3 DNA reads TGTGCCAGCAGTTGGGAGAGCTCCTACAATGAGCAGTTCTTC. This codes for CASSWESSYNEQFF.

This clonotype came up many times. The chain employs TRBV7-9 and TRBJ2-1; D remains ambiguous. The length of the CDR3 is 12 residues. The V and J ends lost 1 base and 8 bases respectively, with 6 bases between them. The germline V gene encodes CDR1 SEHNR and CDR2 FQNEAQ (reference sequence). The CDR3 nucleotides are TGTGCCAGCAGCTTAGGTGGGTATGAGCAGTTCTTC. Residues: CASSLGGYEQFF. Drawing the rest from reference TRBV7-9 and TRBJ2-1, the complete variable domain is DTGVSQNPRHKITKRGQNVTFRCDPISEHNRLYWYRQTLGQGPEFLTYFQNEAQLEKSRLLSDRFSAERPKGSFSTLEIQRTEQGDSAMYLCASSLGGYEQFFGPGTRLTVL.

The CDR3 DNA reads as TGTGCCAGCAGGACGATGACAGGGGTTAACACTGAAGCTTTCTTT. This encodes CASRTMTGVNTEAFF. J is TRBJ1-1 and V is TRBV12-3 or TRBV12-4; 8 bases are a match to TRBD1. The CDR3 spans 15 residues. V shed 6 bases and J 2 bases; nucleotides not matched to a gene: 8.

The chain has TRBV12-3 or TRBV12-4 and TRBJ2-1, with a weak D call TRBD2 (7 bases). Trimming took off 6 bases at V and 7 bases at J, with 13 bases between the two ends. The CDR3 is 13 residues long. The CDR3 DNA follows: TGTGCCAGCAGGGACGGGGGGCTTAATGAGCAGTTCTTC. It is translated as CASRDGGLNEQFF.

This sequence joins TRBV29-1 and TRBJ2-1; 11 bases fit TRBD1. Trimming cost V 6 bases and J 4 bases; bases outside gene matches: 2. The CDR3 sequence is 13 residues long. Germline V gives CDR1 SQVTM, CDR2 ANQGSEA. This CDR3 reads CSVGQGVYNEQFF. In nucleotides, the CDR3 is TGCAGCGTGGGACAGGGGGTTTACAATGAGCAGTTCTTC.

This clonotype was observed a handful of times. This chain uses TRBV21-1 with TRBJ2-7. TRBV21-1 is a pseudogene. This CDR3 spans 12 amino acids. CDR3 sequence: CASSPWSYEQYF. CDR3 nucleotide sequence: TGTGCCAGCAGCCCATGGTCCTACGAGCAGTACTTC.

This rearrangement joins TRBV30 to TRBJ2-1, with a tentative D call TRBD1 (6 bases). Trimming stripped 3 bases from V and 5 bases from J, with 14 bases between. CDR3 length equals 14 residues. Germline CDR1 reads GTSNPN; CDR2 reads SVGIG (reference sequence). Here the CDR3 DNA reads TGTGCCTGGAGGCTCGGGGACAATAACAATGAGCAGTTCTTC. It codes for CAWRLGDNNNEQFF.

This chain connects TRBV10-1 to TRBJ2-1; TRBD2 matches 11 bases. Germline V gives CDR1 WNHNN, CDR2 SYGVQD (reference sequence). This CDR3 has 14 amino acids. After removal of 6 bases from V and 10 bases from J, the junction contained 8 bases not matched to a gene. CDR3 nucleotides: TGCGCCAGCAGCGTACTAGCGGGGGTCGGGGAGCAGTTCTTC. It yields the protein CASSVLAGVGEQFF.

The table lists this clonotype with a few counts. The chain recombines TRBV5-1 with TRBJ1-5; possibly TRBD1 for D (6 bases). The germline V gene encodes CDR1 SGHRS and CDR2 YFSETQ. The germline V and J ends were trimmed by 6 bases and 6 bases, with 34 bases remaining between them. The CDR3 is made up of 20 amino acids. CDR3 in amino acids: CASTVDSGAGARWYGQPQHF. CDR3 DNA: TGCGCCAGCACCGTGGATAGCGGGGCAGGGGCGAGGTGGTACGGTCAGCCCCAGCATTTT.